The sequence of this TCR beta chain was determined in a study of graft-versus-host responses after intestinal transplantation. About the research overall: Tacrolimus and steroids were given for two to three years to all recipients after anti-thymocyte globulin induction. Study findings and constraints: Early post-transplant HvG declines showed an association with peak circulating GvH clone levels. Among recipient marrow samples, GvH clones were found; some appeared first in ileum or blood.

A note on this clone: Antigen unknown.

Sequencing used immunoSEQ multiplex PCR; TCRdb keeps in-frame clones, though not all of them. Among some 39,000 clones listed, over 90% were seen once. The V gene's germline CDR1 is SNHLY and CDR2 FYNNEI. The V end lost 8 bases, the J end lost 4 bases, and 21 bases lay between the germline ends. The CDR3 spans 16 residues. The clonotype was recovered from a human patient who received an intestinal transplant, so some T cells may come from the graft donor. The V call is TRBV2, the J call TRBJ2-1, with TRBD2 as a possible D gene (6 bases). The sample consisted of PBMCs, taken 734 days after intestinal transplantation. The DNA for the CDR3 is TGTGCCAGCGGGGCCCCTCTTGGCGGAGGGTACAATGAGCAGTTCTTC. Protein: CASGAPLGGGYNEQFF.